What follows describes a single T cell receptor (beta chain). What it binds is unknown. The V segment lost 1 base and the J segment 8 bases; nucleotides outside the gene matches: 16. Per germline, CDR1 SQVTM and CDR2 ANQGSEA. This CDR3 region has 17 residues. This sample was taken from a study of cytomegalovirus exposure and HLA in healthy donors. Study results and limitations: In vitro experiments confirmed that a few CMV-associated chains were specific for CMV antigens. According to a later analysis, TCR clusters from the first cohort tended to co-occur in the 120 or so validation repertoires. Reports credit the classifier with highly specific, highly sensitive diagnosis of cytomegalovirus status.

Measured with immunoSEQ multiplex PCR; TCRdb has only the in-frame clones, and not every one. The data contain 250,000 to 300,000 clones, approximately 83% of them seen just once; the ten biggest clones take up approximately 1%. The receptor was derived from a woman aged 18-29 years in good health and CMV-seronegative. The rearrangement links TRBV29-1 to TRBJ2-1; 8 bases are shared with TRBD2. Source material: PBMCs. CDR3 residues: CSVEVESGTRPTHEQFF. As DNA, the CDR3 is TGCAGCGTTGAAGTCGAGTCCGGGACTAGGCCAACCCATGAGCAGTTCTTC.